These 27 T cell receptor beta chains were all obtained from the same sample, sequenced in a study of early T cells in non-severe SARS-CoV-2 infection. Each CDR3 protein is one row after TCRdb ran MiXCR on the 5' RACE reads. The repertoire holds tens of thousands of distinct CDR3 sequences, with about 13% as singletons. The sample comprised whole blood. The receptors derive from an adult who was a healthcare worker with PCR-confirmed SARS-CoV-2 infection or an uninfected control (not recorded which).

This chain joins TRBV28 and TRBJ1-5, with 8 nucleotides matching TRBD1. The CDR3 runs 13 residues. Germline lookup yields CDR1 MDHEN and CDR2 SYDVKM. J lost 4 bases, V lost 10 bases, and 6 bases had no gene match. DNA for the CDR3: TGTGCCACACAGGGGGAAGGGAATCAGCCCCAGCATTTT. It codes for CATQGEGNQPQHF.

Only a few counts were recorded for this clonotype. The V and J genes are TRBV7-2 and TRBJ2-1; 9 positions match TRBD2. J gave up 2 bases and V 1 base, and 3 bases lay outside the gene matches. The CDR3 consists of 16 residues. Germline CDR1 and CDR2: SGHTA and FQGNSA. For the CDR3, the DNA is TGTGCCAGCAGCTTAGTGGCTAGCGGGACCTACAATGAGCAGTTCTTC. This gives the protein CASSLVASGTYNEQFF.

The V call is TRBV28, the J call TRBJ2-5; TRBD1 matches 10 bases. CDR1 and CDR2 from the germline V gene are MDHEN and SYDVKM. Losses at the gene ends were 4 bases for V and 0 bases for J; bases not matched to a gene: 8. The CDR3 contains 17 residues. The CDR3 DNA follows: TGTGCCAGCAGTTATCACTCCGGGACAGGGGACCAAGAGACCCAGTACTTC. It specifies CASSYHSGTGDQETQYF.

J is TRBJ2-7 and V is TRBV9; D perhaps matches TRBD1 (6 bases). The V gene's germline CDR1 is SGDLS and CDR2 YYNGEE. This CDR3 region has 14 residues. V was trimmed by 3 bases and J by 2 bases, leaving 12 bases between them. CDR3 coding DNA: TGTGCCAGCAGCGCGACAGGTCTTACCTACGAGCAGTACTTC. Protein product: CASSATGLTYEQYF.

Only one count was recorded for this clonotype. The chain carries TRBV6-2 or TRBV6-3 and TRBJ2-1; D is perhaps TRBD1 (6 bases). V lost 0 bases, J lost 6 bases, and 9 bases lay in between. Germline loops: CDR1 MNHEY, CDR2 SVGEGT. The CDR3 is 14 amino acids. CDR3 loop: CASSYSGRGNEQFF. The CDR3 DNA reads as TGTGCCAGCAGTTACTCGGGCAGGGGCAATGAGCAGTTCTTC.

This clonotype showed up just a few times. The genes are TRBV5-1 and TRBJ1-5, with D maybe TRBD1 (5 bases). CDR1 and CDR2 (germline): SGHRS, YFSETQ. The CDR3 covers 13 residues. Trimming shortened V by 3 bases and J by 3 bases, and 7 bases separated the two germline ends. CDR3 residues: CASSWDVNQPQHF. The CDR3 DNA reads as TGCGCCAGCAGCTGGGACGTCAATCAGCCCCAGCATTTT.

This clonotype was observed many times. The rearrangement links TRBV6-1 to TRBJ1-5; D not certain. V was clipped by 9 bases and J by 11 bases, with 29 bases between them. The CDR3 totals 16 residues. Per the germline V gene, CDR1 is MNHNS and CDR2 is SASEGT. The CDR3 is CASTTVPGSLSPAQHF. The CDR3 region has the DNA TGTGCCAGTACCACAGTCCCAGGATCCCTTTCTCCGGCCCAGCATTTT.

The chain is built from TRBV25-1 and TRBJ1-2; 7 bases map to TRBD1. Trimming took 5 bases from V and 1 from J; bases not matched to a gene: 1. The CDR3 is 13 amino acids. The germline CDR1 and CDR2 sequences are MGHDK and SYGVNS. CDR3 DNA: TGTGCCAGCAGTCAGGGGGGTAACTATGGCTACACCTTC. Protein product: CASSQGGNYGYTF.

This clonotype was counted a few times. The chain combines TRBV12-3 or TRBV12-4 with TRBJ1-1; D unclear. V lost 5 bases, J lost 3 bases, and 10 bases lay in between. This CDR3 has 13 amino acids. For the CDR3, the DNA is TGTGCCAGCAGTGACTACCTGGACACTGAAGCTTTCTTT. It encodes CASSDYLDTEAFF.

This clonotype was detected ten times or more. CDR3 sequence (DNA): TGTGCCAGCAAGGGGGATAGCGGGAGGTTTACAGATACGCAGTATTTT. Translation: CASKGDSGRFTDTQYF. This chain uses TRBV6-2 or TRBV6-3 with TRBJ2-3, with 10 bases matching TRBD2. J lost 3 bases, V lost 7 bases, and 10 bases had no gene match. CDR1 MNHEY and CDR2 SVGEGT come from the germline V gene. The CDR3 runs 16 residues.

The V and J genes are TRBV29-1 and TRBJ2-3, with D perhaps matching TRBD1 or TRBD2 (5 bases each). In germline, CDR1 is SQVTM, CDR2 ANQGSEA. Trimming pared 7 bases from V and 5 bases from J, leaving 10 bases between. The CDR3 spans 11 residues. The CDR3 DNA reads TGCAGCGGGGGGATAGGAGATACGCAGTATTTT. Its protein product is CSGGIGDTQYF.

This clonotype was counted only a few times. The CDR3 coding sequence is TGTGCCAGCAGCCCGGGACTAGCGGGAGTTGAGCAGTTCTTC. Translated, it gives CASSPGLAGVEQFF. This chain joins TRBV7-2 and TRBJ2-1; TRBD2 matches 14 bases. J was trimmed by 9 bases and V by 5 bases; bases with no gene match: 3. CDR1 and CDR2 from the germline V gene are SGHTA and FQGNSA. This CDR3 has 14 residues.

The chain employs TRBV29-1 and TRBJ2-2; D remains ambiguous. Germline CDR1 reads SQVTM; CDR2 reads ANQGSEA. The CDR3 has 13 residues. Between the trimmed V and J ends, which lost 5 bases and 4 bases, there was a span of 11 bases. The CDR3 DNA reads TGCAGCGTTTGCCAGGTGTCCACCGGGGAGCTGTTTTTT. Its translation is CSVCQVSTGELFF.

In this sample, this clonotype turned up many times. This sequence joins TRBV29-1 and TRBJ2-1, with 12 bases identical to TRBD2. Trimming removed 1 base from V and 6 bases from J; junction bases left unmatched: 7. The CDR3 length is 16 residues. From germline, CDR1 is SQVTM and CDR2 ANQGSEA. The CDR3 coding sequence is TGCAGCGTTGAAGGACTAGCGGGAGCTTATGGCAATGAGCAGTTCTTC. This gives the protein CSVEGLAGAYGNEQFF.

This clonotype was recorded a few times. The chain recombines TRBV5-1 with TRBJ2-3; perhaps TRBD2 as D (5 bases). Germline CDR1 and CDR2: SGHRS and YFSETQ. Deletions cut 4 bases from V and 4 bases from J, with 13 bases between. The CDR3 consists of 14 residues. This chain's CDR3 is CASSIGLDSDTQYF. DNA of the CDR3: TGCGCCAGCAGCATCGGACTGGATTCAGATACGCAGTATTTT. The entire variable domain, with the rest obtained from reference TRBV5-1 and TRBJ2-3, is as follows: KAGVTQTPRYLIKTRGQQVTLSCSPISGHRSVSWYQQTPGQGLQFLFEYFSETQRNKGNFPGRFSGRQFSNSRSEMNVSTLELGDSALYLCASSIGLDSDTQYFGPGTRLTVL.

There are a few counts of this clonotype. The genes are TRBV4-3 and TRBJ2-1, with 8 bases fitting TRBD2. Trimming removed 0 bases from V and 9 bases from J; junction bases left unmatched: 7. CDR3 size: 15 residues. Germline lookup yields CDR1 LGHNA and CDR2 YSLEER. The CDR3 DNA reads TGCGCCAGCAGCCAAGATCCGGGGACTAGAAGTGAGCAGTTCTTC. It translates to CASSQDPGTRSEQFF.

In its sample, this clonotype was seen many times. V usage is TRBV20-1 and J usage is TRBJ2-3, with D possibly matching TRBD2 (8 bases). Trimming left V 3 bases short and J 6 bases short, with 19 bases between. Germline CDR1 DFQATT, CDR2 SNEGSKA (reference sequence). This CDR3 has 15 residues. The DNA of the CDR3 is TGCAGTGCTAGGGGACAGCGGGAGAGTTCTGATACGCAGTATTTT. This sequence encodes CSARGQRESSDTQYF.

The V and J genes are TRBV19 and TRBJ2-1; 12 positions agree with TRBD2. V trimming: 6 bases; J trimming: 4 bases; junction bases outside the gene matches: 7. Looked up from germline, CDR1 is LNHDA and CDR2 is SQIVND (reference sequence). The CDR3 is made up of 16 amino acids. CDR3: CASRQGTSGHYNEQFF. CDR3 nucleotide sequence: TGTGCCAGTAGGCAAGGGACTAGCGGGCATTACAATGAGCAGTTCTTC.

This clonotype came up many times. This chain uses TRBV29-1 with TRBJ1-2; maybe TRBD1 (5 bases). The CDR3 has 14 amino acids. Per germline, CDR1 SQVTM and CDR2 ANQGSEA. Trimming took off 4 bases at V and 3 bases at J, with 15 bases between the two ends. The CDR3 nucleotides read TGCAGCGTTGGCGTGGGGGGAGATTACTATGGCTACACCTTC. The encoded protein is CSVGVGGDYYGYTF.

The CDR3 DNA reads TGTGCCAGCAGTCCCCGGGTAGAGACCTATAATTCACCCCTCCACTTT. Protein sequence: CASSPRVETYNSPLHF. The rearrangement links TRBV6-5 to TRBJ1-6; no definite D call. Trimming shortened V by 5 bases and J by 2 bases, and 13 bases separated the two germline ends. Germline lookup yields CDR1 MNHEY and CDR2 SVGAGI. CDR3 length equals 16 residues.

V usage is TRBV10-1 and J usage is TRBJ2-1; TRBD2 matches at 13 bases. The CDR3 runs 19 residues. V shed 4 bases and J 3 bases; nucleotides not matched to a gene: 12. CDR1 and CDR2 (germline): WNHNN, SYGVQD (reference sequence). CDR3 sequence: CASSAPGLAGPYDYNEQFF. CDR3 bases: TGCGCCAGCAGTGCGCCGGGACTAGCGGGGCCATATGACTACAATGAGCAGTTCTTC.

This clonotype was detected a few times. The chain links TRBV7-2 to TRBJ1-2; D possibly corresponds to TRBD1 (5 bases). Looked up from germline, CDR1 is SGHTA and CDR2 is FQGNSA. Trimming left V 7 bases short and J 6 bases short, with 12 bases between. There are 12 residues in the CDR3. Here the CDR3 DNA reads TGTGCCAGCAACAGGAGGGTAGATGGCTACACCTTC. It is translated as CASNRRVDGYTF.

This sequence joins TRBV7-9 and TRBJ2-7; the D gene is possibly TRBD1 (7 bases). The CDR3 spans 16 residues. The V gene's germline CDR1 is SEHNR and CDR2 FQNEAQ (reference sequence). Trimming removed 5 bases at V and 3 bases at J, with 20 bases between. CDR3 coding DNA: TGTGCCAGCAGCCACCCCGGGGGACAGCTCAACTACGAGCAGTACTTC. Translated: CASSHPGGQLNYEQYF.

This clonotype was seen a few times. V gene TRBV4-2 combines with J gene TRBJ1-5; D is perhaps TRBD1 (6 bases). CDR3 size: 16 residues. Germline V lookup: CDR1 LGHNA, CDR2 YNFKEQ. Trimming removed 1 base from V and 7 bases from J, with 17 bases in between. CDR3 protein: CASSQVARGSGQPQHF. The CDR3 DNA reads TGTGCCAGCAGCCAAGTGGCCAGGGGATCCGGGCAGCCCCAGCATTTT.

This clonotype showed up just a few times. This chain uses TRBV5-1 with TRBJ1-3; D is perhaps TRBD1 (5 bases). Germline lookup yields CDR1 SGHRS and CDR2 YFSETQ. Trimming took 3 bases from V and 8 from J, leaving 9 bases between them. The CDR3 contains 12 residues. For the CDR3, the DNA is TGCGCCAGCAGCTCCATGGGGGACACCATATATTTT. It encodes CASSSMGDTIYF.

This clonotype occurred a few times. CDR3 amino acids: CSAREGQGNNQPQHF. The CDR3 region has the DNA TGCAGTGCTAGAGAGGGACAGGGAAACAATCAGCCCCAGCATTTT. The rearrangement links TRBV20-1 to TRBJ1-5; TRBD1 agrees at 9 bases. The CDR3 runs 15 residues. The junction had 3 bases not matched to a gene; V was cut back by 0 bases and J by 3 bases. Per the germline V gene, CDR1 is DFQATT and CDR2 is SNEGSKA (reference sequence).

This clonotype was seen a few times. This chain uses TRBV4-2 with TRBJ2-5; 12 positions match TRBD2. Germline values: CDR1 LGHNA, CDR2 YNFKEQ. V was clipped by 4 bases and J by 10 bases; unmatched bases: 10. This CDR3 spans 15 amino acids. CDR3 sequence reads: CASSLGLAGRKGQYF. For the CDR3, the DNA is TGTGCCAGCAGCCTTGGACTAGCGGGGAGAAAGGGCCAGTACTTC.